The present TCR beta chain was sequenced within a study of neurological immune-mediated disorders (dated by TCRdb to between 2019 and 2020). With regard to the full study: Peripheral blood TCR-beta repertoires from HTLV-I-associated myelopathy (HAM/TSP) patients, multiple sclerosis patients and healthy controls were compared by UMI-based sequencing. Longitudinal HAM/TSP and healthy donors were sampled at 3 time-points each (about 3-45 month intervals). Alongside PBMC samples, the set of about 100 TCR-beta libraries contained longitudinal samples, technical triplicates, and paired CD4+ and CD8+ T-cell subsets that had been sorted. Of the roughly 70 subjects in the cohort, some 15 were HAM/TSP patients, about 34 were multiple sclerosis patients, and 20 were healthy controls.

The time point label, read with the paper, signifies: longitudinal time-point 1 (baseline). The healthy controls were volunteers from blood banks in Maryland, USA. Unsorted PBMC libraries were generated from 2 million PBMCs stored in RNAlater at -80 °C until RNA extraction. PBMCs were separated from peripheral blood using Ficoll-Hypaque density gradient centrifugation and then cryopreserved in liquid nitrogen. V trim: 0 bases; J trim: 3 bases; unmatched bases: 2. CDR1 and CDR2 are read off the germline V gene (reference sequence) as GTSNPN and SVGIG. The cysteine opens and the phenylalanine closes a CDR3 of 16 amino acids. The retained sequence is limited to the CDR3, 48 bases, with the frame set at the first base. Overall study outcomes, separate from this receptor: TCR clonal expansion was highest in HAM/TSP patients and lowest in MS patients, with MS patients falling below even healthy controls. No identical CDR3 amino acid sequences were found to be shared among expanded clones across subjects, suggesting that TCR-beta repertoires were private in all groups.

This clonotype was recorded at least ten times. The antigen this receptor binds is unknown. It has no much larger one-base neighbor in the sample; base qualities were not kept. To synthesize cDNA, template-switch 5'RACE was performed with a primer carrying a 10-nucleotide random unique molecular identifier so that each TCR transcript was tagged. Every sequencing run covered 15-18 subjects and yielded more than 200 million TCR-beta sequences. Total RNA was extracted with the RNeasy kit. TCR-beta VDJ regions were amplified with primers for the TCR constant region and the 5'RACE anchor, using the KAPA Real-time Library Amplification kit. Sample indexes and Illumina adaptors were added in a first PCR, and a second PCR then increased library yield. The roughly 650 bp TCR product was size-selected on a 2% E-gel SizeSelection system after Ampure bead purification. Before pooling, libraries had their quality checked on a Bioanalyzer, their concentration measured with Qubit, and their quantity determined with the Kapa Library Quantification kit. An Illumina HiSeq 2500 sequenced the libraries paired-end 2 x 150 bp. To increase sequence diversity, roughly 24-31% phiX was spiked into each library pool. The paper's processing steps were these. The quality-filtered reads were processed with the UMI-based MiGEC pipeline, whose error correction step removed more than 85% of the raw TCR sequences. IMGT germline references were used for aligning VDJ genes, and each clonotype was defined as a unique CDR3 amino acid sequence together with its V-J genes. Clonal expansion, Shannon diversity and CDR3 relatedness (CalcPairwiseDistances, ClusterSamples) were evaluated with VDJtools, and phylogenetic trees were built with CLCbio workbench. Expanded clones were defined as having at least 8 unique UMIs, based on coefficient-of-variation modelling across technical triplicates. TCRdb ran its own pipeline on the public reads, namely fastp trimming at Q25 and MiXCR clone calling, and kept in-frame beta chains. Merged by CDR3 protein, the rows form single entries marked with the most common genes and DNA. The V and J calls were not made by the authors but by TCRdb's processing. The sample table lists tens of thousands of distinct CDR3 sequences, more than 8% of them with a count of one. The ten largest clones capture about 1.5% of the sample.

What was sequenced was PBMCs. The receptor's source is a woman in her thirties or forties in good health. Rearrangement joined TRBV30 to TRBJ2-3, with 14 bases in between that match TRBD2. The nucleotide sequence is TGTGCCTGGAGTGTACGACTAGCGGGAGGGACAGATACGCAGTATTTT. It translates to CAWSVRLAGGTDTQYF.